The clone carrying this T cell receptor beta chain was observed once. This record comes from a study of tumor-infiltrating lymphocytes in localized non-small cell lung cancer. The CDR3 is 13 residues long. V lost 1 base, J lost 2 bases, and 4 bases lay in between. Germline V gene data show CDR1 as MNHEY and CDR2 as SMNVEV (reference sequence). The repertoire was sequenced with immunoSEQ multiplex PCR; TCRdb's copy has only in-frame clones and lacks some. The sample has 10,000 to 13,000 clones; 70% to 90% are singletons. This chain connects TRBV27 to TRBJ2-3; D remains unclear. The receptor was derived from a human donor with non-small cell lung cancer. Sequencing was carried out using uninvolved lung tissue not adjacent to the tumor. The CDR3 loop reads CASSLWPTDTQYF. As DNA, the CDR3 is TGTGCCAGCAGTTTATGGCCCACAGATACGCAGTATTTT.